The sequence of this T cell receptor (beta chain) was determined in a study of OX40 agonist ivuxolimab in advanced cancers. Study background: Every 2 weeks, ivuxolimab was infused into the patients intravenously at between 0.01 and 10 mg/kg.

CDR3 length: 16 residues. With V trimmed by 1 base and J by 5 bases, 8 bases remained unmatched. Looked up from germline, CDR1 is SGHVS and CDR2 is FQNEAQ. Sequencing was performed with immunoSEQ multiplex PCR; in TCRdb, only in-frame clones are kept and a portion is missing. The sample has some 54,000 clones; approximately 80% are singletons. This chain links TRBV7-8 with TRBJ2-3, with 8 bases that match TRBD2. The sequenced sample was CD4+ or CD8+ T cells sorted from blood, obtained in a trial of the OX40 agonist ivuxolimab. This clonotype was sampled from an adult with an advanced solid tumor such as melanoma, head and neck, liver or kidney cancer. CDR3 DNA sequence: TGTGCCAGCAGCTTAGAGGGGACTAGAAATGGAGATACGCAGTATTTT. Residues: CASSLEGTRNGDTQYF.